This T cell receptor beta chain was captured by sequencing in a study of cytomegalovirus exposure and HLA in healthy donors. Study-wide points: Cytomegalovirus association was assigned to approximately 160 TCR beta chains. The productive fraction for most TCR beta V segments was about 87% or about 30% in an earlier analysis. TCR beta sequences numbering around 15,000 were associated with HLA alleles at 0.05 false discovery rate in a later analysis.

This CDR3 spans 17 amino acids. V lost 0 bases and J 3 bases, leaving 17 bases between the germline ends. It was with 60 Vbeta and 13 Jbeta primers that the PCR ran. Method: immunoSEQ multiplex PCR; TCRdb's copy keeps in-frame clones and lacks some. The sample lists roughly 120,000 clones, around 74% seen once, with over 1.5% in the top ten. For this clone: Its antigen remains unknown.

The TCR originated in a woman in her late teens or twenties in good health and CMV-seronegative. The chain recombines TRBV23-1 with TRBJ1-1; no reliable D call. TRBV23-1 is filed as an ORF, its function uncertain. Sequenced: PBMCs. CDR3 sequence reads: CASSQSYFGEADTEAFF. CDR3 coding DNA: TGCGCCAGCAGTCAATCATATTTCGGGGAGGCGGACACTGAAGCTTTCTTT.